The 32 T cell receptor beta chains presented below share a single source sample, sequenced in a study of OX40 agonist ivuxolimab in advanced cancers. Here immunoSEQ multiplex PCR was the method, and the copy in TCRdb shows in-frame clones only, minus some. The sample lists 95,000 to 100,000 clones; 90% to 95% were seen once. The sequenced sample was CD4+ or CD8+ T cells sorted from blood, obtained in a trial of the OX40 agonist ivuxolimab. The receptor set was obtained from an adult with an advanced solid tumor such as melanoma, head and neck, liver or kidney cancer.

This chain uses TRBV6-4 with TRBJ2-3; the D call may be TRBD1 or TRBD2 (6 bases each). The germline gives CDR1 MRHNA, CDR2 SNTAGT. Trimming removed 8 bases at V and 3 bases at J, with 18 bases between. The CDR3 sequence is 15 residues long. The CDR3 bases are TGTGCCAGCCTTAGGGGGGACCCTAGAACAGATACGCAGTATTTT. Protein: CASLRGDPRTDTQYF.

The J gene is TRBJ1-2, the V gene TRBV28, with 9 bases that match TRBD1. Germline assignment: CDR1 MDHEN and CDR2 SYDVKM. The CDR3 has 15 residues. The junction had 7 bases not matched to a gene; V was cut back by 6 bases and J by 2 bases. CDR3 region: CASSSPGQGNYGYTF. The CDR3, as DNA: TGTGCCAGCAGCTCCCCGGGACAGGGCAACTATGGCTACACCTTC.

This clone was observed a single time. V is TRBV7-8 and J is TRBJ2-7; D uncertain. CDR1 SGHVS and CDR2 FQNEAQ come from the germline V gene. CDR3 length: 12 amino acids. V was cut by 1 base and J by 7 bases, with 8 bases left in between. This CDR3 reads CASSLEVREQYF. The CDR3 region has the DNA TGTGCCAGCAGCTTAGAGGTTCGGGAGCAGTACTTC.

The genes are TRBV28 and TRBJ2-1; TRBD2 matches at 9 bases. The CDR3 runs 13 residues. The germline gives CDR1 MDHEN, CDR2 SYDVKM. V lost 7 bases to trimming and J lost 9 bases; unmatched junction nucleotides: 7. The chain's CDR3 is CASTLWTSAEQFF. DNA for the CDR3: TGTGCCAGCACCCTGTGGACTAGCGCTGAGCAGTTCTTC.

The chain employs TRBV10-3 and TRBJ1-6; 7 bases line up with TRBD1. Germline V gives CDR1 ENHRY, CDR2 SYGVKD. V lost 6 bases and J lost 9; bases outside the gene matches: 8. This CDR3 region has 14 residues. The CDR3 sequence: CAIRADRDVSPLHF. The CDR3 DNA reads TGTGCCATCAGAGCCGACAGGGATGTTTCACCCCTCCACTTT.

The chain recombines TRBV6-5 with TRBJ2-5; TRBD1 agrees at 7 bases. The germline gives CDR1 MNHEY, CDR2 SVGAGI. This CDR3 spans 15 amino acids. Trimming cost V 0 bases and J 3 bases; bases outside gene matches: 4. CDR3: CASSYSGTDKETQYF. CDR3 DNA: TGTGCCAGCAGTTACTCCGGGACAGATAAAGAGACCCAGTACTTC.

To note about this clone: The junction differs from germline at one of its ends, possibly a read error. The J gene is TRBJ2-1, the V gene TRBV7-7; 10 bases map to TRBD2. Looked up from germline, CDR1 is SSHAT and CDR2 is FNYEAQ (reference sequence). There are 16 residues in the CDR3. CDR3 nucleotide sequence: TGTGCTAGCAGCTTAGGGGGGACTAGCGCATACAATGAGCAGTTCTTC. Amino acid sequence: CASSLGGTSAYNEQFF.

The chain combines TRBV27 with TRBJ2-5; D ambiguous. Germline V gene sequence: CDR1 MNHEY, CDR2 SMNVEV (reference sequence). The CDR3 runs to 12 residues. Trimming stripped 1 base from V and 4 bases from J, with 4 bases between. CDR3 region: CASSLYRETQYF. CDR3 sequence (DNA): TGTGCCAGCAGTTTATATAGAGAGACCCAGTACTTC.

CDR3 coding DNA: TGCAGTGCTAGCAGCAATCAGCCCCAGCATTTT. Translating gives CSASSNQPQHF. The V and J genes are TRBV20-1 and TRBJ1-5; no reliable D call. The ends were cut back, 3 bases at V and 1 base at J, with 1 base in the middle. The germline V gene has CDR1 DFQATT and CDR2 SNEGSKA (reference sequence). The CDR3 sequence is 11 residues long.

CDR3 DNA sequence: TGCGCCAGCAGCCGCATGACAGGGGGCGCCCCAGCTGGGGCCAACGTCCTGACTTTC. Residues: CASSRMTGGAPAGANVLTF. V and J are TRBV4-1 and TRBJ2-6; TRBD1 matches 10 bases. The CDR3 has 19 residues. V lost 4 bases and J lost 2; bases outside the gene matches: 11. Germline CDR1 MGHRA, CDR2 YSYEKL.

The CDR3 DNA sequence: TGTGCCAGCAGCGTAGGGAGGAGAAGCGGGGGCTCCTACAATGAGCAGTTCTTC. Its translation is CASSVGRRSGGSYNEQFF. The chain couples TRBV9 to TRBJ2-1, with 8 bases lining up with TRBD2. Losses at the gene ends were 0 bases for V and 0 bases for J; bases not matched to a gene: 8. This CDR3 has 18 amino acids. CDR1 and CDR2 (germline): SGDLS, YYNGEE.

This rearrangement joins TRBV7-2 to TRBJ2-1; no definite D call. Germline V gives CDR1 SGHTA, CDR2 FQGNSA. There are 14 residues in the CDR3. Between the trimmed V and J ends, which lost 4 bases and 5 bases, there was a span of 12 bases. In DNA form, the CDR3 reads TGTGCCAGCAGCTCAAACTCCGCCAACAATGAGCAGTTCTTC. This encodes CASSSNSANNEQFF.

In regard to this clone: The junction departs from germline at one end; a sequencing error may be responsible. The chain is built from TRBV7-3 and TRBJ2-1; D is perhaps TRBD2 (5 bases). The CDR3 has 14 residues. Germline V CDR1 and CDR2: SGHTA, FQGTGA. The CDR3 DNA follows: TGTGCCAGCAGCTTATATCCGGGATACAGTGAGCAGTTCTTC. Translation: CASSLYPGYSEQFF.

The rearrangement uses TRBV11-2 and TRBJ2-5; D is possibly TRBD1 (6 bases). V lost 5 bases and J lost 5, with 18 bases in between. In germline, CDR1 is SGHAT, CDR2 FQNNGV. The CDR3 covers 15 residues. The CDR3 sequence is CASSPGAGGGETQYF. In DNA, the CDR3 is TGTGCCAGCAGCCCAGGGGCGGGTGGCGGGGAGACCCAGTACTTC. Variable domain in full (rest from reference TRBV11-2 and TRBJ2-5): EAGVAQSPRYKIIEKRQSVAFWCNPISGHATLYWYQQILGQGPKLLIQFQNNGVVDDSQLPKDRFSAERLKGVDSTLKIQPAKLEDSAVYLCASSPGAGGGETQYFGPGTRLLVL.

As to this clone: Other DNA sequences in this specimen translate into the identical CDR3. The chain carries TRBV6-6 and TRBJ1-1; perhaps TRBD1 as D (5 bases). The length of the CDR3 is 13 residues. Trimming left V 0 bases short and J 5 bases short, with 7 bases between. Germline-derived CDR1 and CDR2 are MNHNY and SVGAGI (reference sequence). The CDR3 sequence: CASSYSGGTEAFF. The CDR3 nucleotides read TGTGCCAGCAGTTACTCCGGGGGAACTGAAGCTTTCTTT.

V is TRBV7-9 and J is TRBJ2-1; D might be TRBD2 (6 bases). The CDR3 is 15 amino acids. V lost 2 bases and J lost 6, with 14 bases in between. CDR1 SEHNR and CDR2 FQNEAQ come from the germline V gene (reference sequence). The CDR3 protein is CASSLLTSFGNEQFF. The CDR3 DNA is TGTGCCAGCAGCTTACTCACTAGCTTCGGCAATGAGCAGTTCTTC. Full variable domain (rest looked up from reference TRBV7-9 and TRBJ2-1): DTGVSQNPRHKITKRGQNVTFRCDPISEHNRLYWYRQTLGQGPEFLTYFQNEAQLEKSRLLSDRFSAERPKGSFSTLEIQRTEQGDSAMYLCASSLLTSFGNEQFFGPGTRLTVL.

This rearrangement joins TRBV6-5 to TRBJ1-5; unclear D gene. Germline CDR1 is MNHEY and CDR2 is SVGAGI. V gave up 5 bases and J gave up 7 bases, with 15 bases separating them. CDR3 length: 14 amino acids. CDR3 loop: CASSTMRGIQPQHF. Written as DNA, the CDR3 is TGTGCCAGCAGTACCATGAGAGGGATCCAGCCCCAGCATTTT.

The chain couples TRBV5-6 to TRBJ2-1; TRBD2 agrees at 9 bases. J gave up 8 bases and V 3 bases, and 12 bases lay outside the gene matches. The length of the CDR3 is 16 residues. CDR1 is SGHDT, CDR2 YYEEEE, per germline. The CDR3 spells CASSSRGRGWGDEQFF. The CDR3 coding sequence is TGTGCCAGCAGCTCCCGCGGGAGGGGATGGGGAGATGAGCAGTTCTTC.

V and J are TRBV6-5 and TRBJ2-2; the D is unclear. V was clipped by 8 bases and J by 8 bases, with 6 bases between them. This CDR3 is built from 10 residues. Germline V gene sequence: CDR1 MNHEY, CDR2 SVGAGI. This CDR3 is CASGWGELFF. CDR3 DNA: TGTGCCAGCGGTTGGGGGGAGCTGTTTTTT.

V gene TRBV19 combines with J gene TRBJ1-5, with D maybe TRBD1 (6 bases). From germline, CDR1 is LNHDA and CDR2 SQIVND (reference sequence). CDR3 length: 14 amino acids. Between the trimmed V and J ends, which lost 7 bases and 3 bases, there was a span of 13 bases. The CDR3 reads CASTEWDTNQPQHF. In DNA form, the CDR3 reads TGTGCCAGTACCGAGTGGGACACCAATCAGCCCCAGCATTTT.

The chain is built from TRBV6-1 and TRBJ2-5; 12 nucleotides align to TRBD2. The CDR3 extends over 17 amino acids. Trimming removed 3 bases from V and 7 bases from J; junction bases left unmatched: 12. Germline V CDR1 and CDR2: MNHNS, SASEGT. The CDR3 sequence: CASSERLAGVEVVTQYF. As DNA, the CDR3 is TGTGCCAGCAGTGAGAGACTAGCGGGGGTGGAGGTGGTGACCCAGTACTTC.

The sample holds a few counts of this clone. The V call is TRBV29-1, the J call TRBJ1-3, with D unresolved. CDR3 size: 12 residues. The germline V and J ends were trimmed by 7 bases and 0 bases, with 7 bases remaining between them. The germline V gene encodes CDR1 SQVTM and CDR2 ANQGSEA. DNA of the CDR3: TGCAGCGCTCTCGGCTCTGGAAACACCATATATTTT. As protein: CSALGSGNTIYF.

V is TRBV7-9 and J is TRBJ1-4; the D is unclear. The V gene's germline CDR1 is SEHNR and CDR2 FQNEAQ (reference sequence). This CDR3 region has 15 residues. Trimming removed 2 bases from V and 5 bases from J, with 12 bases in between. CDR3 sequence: CASSLRLEKNEKLFF. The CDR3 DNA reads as TGTGCCAGCAGCTTACGACTGGAGAAGAATGAAAAACTGTTTTTT.

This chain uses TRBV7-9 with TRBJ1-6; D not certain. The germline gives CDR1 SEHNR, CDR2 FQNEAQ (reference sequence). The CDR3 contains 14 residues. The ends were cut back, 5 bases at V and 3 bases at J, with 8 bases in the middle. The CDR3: CASSRPYYNSPLHF. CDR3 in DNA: TGTGCCAGCAGCAGACCGTACTATAATTCACCCCTCCACTTT.

This CDR3 reads CASSAAGSSGNTIYF. DNA of the CDR3: TGTGCCAGCAGCGCGGCAGGTAGCTCTGGAAACACCATATATTTT. The genes are TRBV7-2 and TRBJ1-3; D remains unclear. The CDR3 loop spans 15 amino acids. Germline V gives CDR1 SGHTA, CDR2 FQGNSA. Deletions cut 5 bases from V and 0 bases from J, with 11 bases between.

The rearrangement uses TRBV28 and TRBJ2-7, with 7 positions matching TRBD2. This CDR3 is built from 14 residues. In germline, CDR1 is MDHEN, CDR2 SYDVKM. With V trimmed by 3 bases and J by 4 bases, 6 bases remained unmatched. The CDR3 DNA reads TGTGCCAGCAGTTTGGGGGGGGACCCTTACGAGCAGTACTTC. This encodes CASSLGGDPYEQYF.

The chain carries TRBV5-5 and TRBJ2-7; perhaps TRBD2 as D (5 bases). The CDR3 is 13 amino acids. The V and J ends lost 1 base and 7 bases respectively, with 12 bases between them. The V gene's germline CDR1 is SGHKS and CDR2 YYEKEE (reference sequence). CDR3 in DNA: TGTGCCAGCAGCTTGTGGACGGAGCGGGAGCAGTACGTC. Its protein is CASSLWTEREQYV.

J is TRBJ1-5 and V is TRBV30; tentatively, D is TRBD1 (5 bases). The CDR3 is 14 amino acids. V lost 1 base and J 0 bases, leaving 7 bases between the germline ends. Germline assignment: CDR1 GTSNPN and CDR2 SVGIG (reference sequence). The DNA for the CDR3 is TGTGCCTGGAGTGAAGGGGTTAGCAATCAGCCCCAGCATTTT. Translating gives CAWSEGVSNQPQHF.

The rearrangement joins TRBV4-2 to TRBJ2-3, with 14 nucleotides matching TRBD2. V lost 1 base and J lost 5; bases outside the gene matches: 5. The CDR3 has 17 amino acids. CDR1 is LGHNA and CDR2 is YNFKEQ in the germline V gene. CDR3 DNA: TGTGCCAGCAGCCAAGCTACCGGGACTAGCGGGAGAGATACGCAGTATTTT. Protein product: CASSQATGTSGRDTQYF.

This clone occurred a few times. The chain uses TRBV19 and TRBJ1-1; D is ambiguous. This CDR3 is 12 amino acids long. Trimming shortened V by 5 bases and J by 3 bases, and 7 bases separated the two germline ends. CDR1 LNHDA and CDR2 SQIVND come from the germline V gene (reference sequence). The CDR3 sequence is CASSSPDTEAFF. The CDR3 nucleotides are TGTGCCAGTAGTTCCCCGGACACTGAAGCTTTCTTT. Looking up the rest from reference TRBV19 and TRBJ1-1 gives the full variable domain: DGGITQSPKYLFRKEGQNVTLSCEQNLNHDAMYWYRQDPGQGLRLIYYSQIVNDFQKGDIAEGYSVSREKKESFPLTVTSAQKNPTAFYLCASSSPDTEAFFGQGTRLTVV.

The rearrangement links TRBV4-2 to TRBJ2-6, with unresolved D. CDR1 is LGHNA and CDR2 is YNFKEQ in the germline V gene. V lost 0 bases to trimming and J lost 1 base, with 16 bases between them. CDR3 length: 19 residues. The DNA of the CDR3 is TGTGCCAGCAGCCAAGAGGCACGCGTTAGATTTTCTGGGGCCAACGTCCTGACTTTC. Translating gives CASSQEARVRFSGANVLTF.

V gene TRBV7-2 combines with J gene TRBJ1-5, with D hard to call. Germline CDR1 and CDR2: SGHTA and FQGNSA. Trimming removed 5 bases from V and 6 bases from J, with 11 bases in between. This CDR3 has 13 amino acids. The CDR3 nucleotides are TGTGCCAGCAGCCCTGACCAAACTCAGCCCCAGCATTTT. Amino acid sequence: CASSPDQTQPQHF.